The 27 T cell receptor beta chains below come from one sample, sequenced in a study of T-cell reconstitution after alpha-beta-depleted transplantation in children. Preparation of the TCRbeta library was carried out with unique molecular identifiers. TCRdb called the PCR reads again in MiXCR, with one record for every CDR3 protein. This table holds about 980,000 distinct CDR3 sequences, about 31% found once. The sequences come from PBMCs, mostly from graft donor cells, collected 360 days after TCRalphabeta/CD19-depleted stem cell transplant. The receptors derive from a boy under two years old who had a stem cell transplant for SCID, so the T cells may come from the graft donor.

This clonotype was counted only a few times. The chain has TRBV6-5 and TRBJ2-5, with TRBD1 identical over 8 bases. This CDR3 is 15 amino acids long. Losses at the gene ends were 0 bases for V and 5 bases for J; bases not matched to a gene: 5. The V gene's germline CDR1 is MNHEY and CDR2 SVGAGI. In DNA, the CDR3 is TGTGCCAGCAGTTACTCAGGCAGGGGGCTGGAGACCCAGTACTTC. Amino acid sequence: CASSYSGRGLETQYF.

This clonotype was counted between two and nine times. This sequence joins TRBV6-5 and TRBJ1-1; 8 bases align to TRBD1. Trimming removed 2 bases from V and 11 bases from J; junction bases left unmatched: 10. Per germline, CDR1 MNHEY and CDR2 SVGAGI. The CDR3 length is 14 residues. The CDR3 region is CASSYRGTGCGAFF. In DNA, the CDR3 is TGTGCCAGCAGTTACAGAGGGACAGGCTGCGGGGCTTTCTTT.

This clonotype has a single count. The chain joins TRBV20-1 to TRBJ1-5, with TRBD1 matching 7 bases. Germline V gene data show CDR1 as DFQATT and CDR2 as SNEGSKA (reference sequence). The CDR3 runs to 14 residues. V was clipped by 0 bases and J by 7 bases; unmatched bases: 6. CDR3 sequence reads: CSARDYRGGQPQHF. CDR3 nucleotides: TGCAGTGCTAGAGATTACAGGGGAGGCCAGCCCCAGCATTTT.

The table lists this clonotype with a few counts. The J gene is TRBJ2-1, the V gene TRBV24-1; 7 bases are a match to TRBD2. V gave up 4 bases and J gave up 14 bases; unmatched junction bases: 10. Looked up from germline, CDR1 is KGHDR and CDR2 is SFDVKD. The CDR3 runs 13 residues. CDR3 loop: CATSEGGLTVEFF. The CDR3 DNA sequence: TGTGCCACCAGTGAGGGGGGACTAACTGTTGAGTTCTTC.

This clonotype was observed a handful of times. The rearrangement uses TRBV29-1 and TRBJ2-1, with a weak D call TRBD1 (5 bases). CDR1 and CDR2 (germline): SQVTM, ANQGSEA. The germline V and J ends were trimmed by 5 bases and 4 bases, with 15 bases remaining between them. The CDR3 consists of 14 residues. The CDR3 spells CSVYSFGAYNEQFF. The DNA of the CDR3 is TGCAGCGTTTATTCGTTTGGGGCGTACAATGAGCAGTTCTTC.

The J gene is TRBJ1-2, the V gene TRBV6-4, with TRBD1 matching over 8 bases. Per the germline V gene, CDR1 is MRHNA and CDR2 is SNTAGT. The CDR3 contains 14 residues. The junction had 6 bases not matched to a gene; V was cut back by 5 bases and J by 4 bases. CDR3 nucleotides: TGTGCCAGCAGTAGACAGGGGAGCAGCTATGGCTACACCTTC. Translation: CASSRQGSSYGYTF.

This chain links TRBV20-1 with TRBJ1-2; D unresolved. The CDR3 sequence is 13 residues long. Per the germline V gene, CDR1 is DFQATT and CDR2 is SNEGSKA (reference sequence). Trimming cost V 3 bases and J 8 bases, with 16 bases left between them. The CDR3 DNA is TGCAGTGCTAGCGTAGTCCAACCCTTGGGCTACACCTTC. It codes for CSASVVQPLGYTF.

This clonotype was seen more than once but under ten times. J is TRBJ2-1 and V is TRBV10-2; 16 bases are a match to TRBD2. Losses at the gene ends were 5 bases for V and 8 bases for J; bases not matched to a gene: 6. Germline assignment: CDR1 WSHSY and CDR2 SAAADI. CDR3 length: 16 amino acids. CDR3 residues: CASSTGTSGGADEQFF. CDR3 DNA sequence: TGCGCCAGCAGTACCGGGACTAGCGGGGGGGCCGATGAGCAGTTCTTC.

The CDR3 DNA reads TGTGCCAGCTCTCCCGGGTCCCTCTATGGCTACACCTTC. Translation: CASSPGSLYGYTF. V is TRBV18 and J is TRBJ1-2, with D uncertain. The germline gives CDR1 KGHSH, CDR2 LQKENI. The CDR3 sequence is 13 residues long. Trimming removed 6 bases from V and 4 bases from J, with 12 bases in between.

V usage is TRBV29-1 and J usage is TRBJ2-1; 10 bases match TRBD1. Looked up from germline, CDR1 is SQVTM and CDR2 is ANQGSEA. CDR3 size: 15 residues. The V and J ends lost 6 bases and 6 bases, in that order; junction bases with no gene match: 11. The CDR3 reads CSVKPRGTGVNEQFF. The DNA of the CDR3 is TGCAGCGTCAAACCCCGGGGGACAGGGGTCAATGAGCAGTTCTTC.

J is TRBJ2-1 and V is TRBV7-9; unclear D gene. CDR1 is SEHNR and CDR2 is FQNEAQ in the germline V gene (reference sequence). CDR3 length equals 11 residues. V was clipped by 2 bases and J by 10 bases, with 6 bases between them. The CDR3 reads CASSLSPEQFF. The CDR3 DNA reads TGTGCCAGCAGCTTAAGCCCGGAGCAGTTCTTC.

This chain joins TRBV2 and TRBJ1-6; D not resolved. The V and J ends lost 6 bases and 11 bases respectively, with 11 bases between them. Germline CDR1 reads SNHLY; CDR2 reads FYNNEI. The CDR3 is 12 amino acids. The CDR3 loop is CASSASFPPLHF. In nucleotides, the CDR3 is TGTGCCAGCAGCGCCTCTTTCCCACCCCTCCACTTT.

This clonotype has just a few counts. V gene TRBV20-1 combines with J gene TRBJ1-3, with TRBD1 as a possible D gene (5 bases). V shed 1 base and J shed 2 bases, with 12 bases lying between them. The CDR3 has 15 residues. Germline V CDR1 and CDR2: DFQATT, SNEGSKA (reference sequence). The CDR3 spells CSARASLGAGNTIYF. The CDR3 DNA reads TGCAGTGCTAGAGCATCCTTGGGGGCTGGAAACACCATATATTTT.

This sequence joins TRBV20-1 and TRBJ2-1; weak D call: TRBD1 (8 bases). Trimming left V 4 bases short and J 2 bases short, with 21 bases between. CDR1 is DFQATT and CDR2 is SNEGSKA in the germline V gene (reference sequence). This CDR3 contains 17 residues. The CDR3, as DNA: TGCAGTGCTAAGTCGCCCAACAGGGGGGGCACCTACAATGAGCAGTTCTTC. This encodes CSAKSPNRGGTYNEQFF.

The rearrangement uses TRBV5-1 and TRBJ2-1; TRBD1 matches 9 bases. Trimming at V came to 2 bases and at J to 10 bases, leaving 10 bases not matched to a gene. Germline CDR1 reads SGHRS; CDR2 reads YFSETQ. The CDR3 is 15 residues long. This CDR3 reads CASSFTPGQGREQFF. The CDR3 DNA is TGCGCCAGCAGCTTTACGCCGGGACAGGGAAGAGAGCAGTTCTTC.

Of note for this clonotype: A much more abundant neighbour one base away suggests this may be a read error. The V call is TRBV5-8, the J call TRBJ2-5, with D possibly matching TRBD2 (6 bases). V lost 5 bases and J 4 bases, leaving 24 bases between the germline ends. Germline values: CDR1 SGHTS, CDR2 YDEGEE. This CDR3 has 17 residues. CDR3 protein: CASSGGSGAWYRETQYF. DNA of the CDR3: TGTGCCAGCAGTGGTGGGTCGGGAGCCTGGTACCGAGAGACCCAGTACTTC.

This clonotype was observed a few times. The rearrangement links TRBV12-3 or TRBV12-4 to TRBJ1-6, with D hard to call. V shed 2 bases and J shed 10 bases, with 9 bases lying between them. This CDR3 is built from 13 residues. In DNA, the CDR3 is TGTGCCAGCAGTTTATTACACGGGTCACCCCTCCACTTT. Translating it yields CASSLLHGSPLHF.

DNA of the CDR3: TGTGCCAGCACCCCCTGGGACAGGCAAGAGACCCAGTACTTC. As protein: CASTPWDRQETQYF. This sequence joins TRBV2 and TRBJ2-5, with 8 bases aligning to TRBD1. The CDR3 spans 14 residues. The V gene's germline CDR1 is SNHLY and CDR2 FYNNEI. J lost 2 bases, V lost 7 bases, and 6 bases had no gene match.

This clonotype was recorded many times. This chain uses TRBV12-3 or TRBV12-4 with TRBJ1-6; perhaps TRBD1 as D (6 bases). This CDR3 is built from 14 residues. The V gene lost 6 bases and the J gene lost 5 bases, with 11 bases spanning the gap. The CDR3 bases are TGTGCCAGCAGGTTGGGACACAATAATTCACCCCTCCACTTT. Translation gives CASRLGHNNSPLHF.

This clonotype was picked up a small number of times. The V gene is TRBV4-2, the J gene TRBJ2-2, with 8 bases fitting TRBD2. Losses at the gene ends were 1 base for V and 1 base for J; bases not matched to a gene: 8. Germline values: CDR1 LGHNA, CDR2 YNFKEQ. The CDR3 runs 18 residues. CDR3 in DNA: TGTGCCAGCAGCCAAGGGCCCCCCAGCGGGGGGAACACCGGGGAGCTGTTTTTT. Encoded protein: CASSQGPPSGGNTGELFF.

The V gene is TRBV7-2, the J gene TRBJ2-1, with D unresolved. Trimming removed 6 bases from V and 2 bases from J, with 8 bases in between. The CDR3 contains 13 residues. The germline V gene has CDR1 SGHTA and CDR2 FQGNSA. The CDR3 loop reads CASSPTPYNEQFF. The CDR3 nucleotides read TGTGCCAGCAGTCCCACGCCCTACAATGAGCAGTTCTTC.

This clonotype has only one observation. The rearrangement links TRBV7-9 to TRBJ2-6; D is unclear. CDR3 length: 17 amino acids. Trimming left V 1 base short and J 0 bases short, with 10 bases between. CDR1 and CDR2 (germline): SEHNR, FQNEAQ (reference sequence). In nucleotides, the CDR3 is TGTGCCAGCAGCTTAGATTTGGTCCGCTCTGGGGCCAACGTCCTGACTTTC. This gives the protein CASSLDLVRSGANVLTF.

This chain links TRBV27 with TRBJ2-3; D might be TRBD1 (6 bases). There are 14 residues in the CDR3. Trimming took off 6 bases at V and 1 base at J, with 11 bases between the two ends. Germline V gives CDR1 MNHEY, CDR2 SMNVEV (reference sequence). CDR3 protein: CASRPDSGTDTQYF. CDR3 sequence (DNA): TGTGCCAGCAGACCGGACAGTGGCACAGATACGCAGTATTTT.

The chain combines TRBV12-3 or TRBV12-4 with TRBJ2-3; 11 nucleotides line up with TRBD2. V shed 6 bases, J shed 6 bases, and the junction held 8 bases outside the gene matches. The length of the CDR3 is 15 residues. The CDR3 protein is CASSPLSGGVDTQYF. CDR3 nucleotides: TGTGCCAGCAGCCCCCTTAGCGGGGGGGTGGATACGCAGTATTTT.

This chain joins TRBV4-2 and TRBJ2-2, with D perhaps assigned TRBD1 or TRBD2 (5 bases each). The germline CDR1 and CDR2 sequences are LGHNA and YNFKEQ. This CDR3 contains 17 residues. V shed 0 bases and J shed 6 bases, with 17 bases lying between them. The CDR3 loop reads CASSQDVGASMAGELFF. For the CDR3, the DNA is TGTGCCAGCAGCCAAGATGTCGGGGCTAGTATGGCCGGGGAGCTGTTTTTT.

There are a few counts of this clonotype. The genes are TRBV6-1 and TRBJ1-5; D is undetermined. CDR3 length: 15 amino acids. Germline V lookup: CDR1 MNHNS, CDR2 SASEGT. V was cut by 0 bases and J by 0 bases, with 6 bases left in between. In DNA, the CDR3 is TGTGCCAGCAGTGAAGCGCAGGATAGCAATCAGCCCCAGCATTTT. Amino acid sequence: CASSEAQDSNQPQHF.

This clonotype was counted only a few times. The rearrangement uses TRBV5-1 and TRBJ2-1; 9 bases are a match to TRBD2. Germline V gene data show CDR1 as SGHRS and CDR2 as YFSETQ. J lost 7 bases, V lost 3 bases, and 11 bases had no gene match. The CDR3 contains 16 residues. The CDR3 region has the DNA TGCGCCAGCAGCTCCGCGGTTAGCGGGGGCGGGAATGAGCAGTTCTTC. It codes for CASSSAVSGGGNEQFF.